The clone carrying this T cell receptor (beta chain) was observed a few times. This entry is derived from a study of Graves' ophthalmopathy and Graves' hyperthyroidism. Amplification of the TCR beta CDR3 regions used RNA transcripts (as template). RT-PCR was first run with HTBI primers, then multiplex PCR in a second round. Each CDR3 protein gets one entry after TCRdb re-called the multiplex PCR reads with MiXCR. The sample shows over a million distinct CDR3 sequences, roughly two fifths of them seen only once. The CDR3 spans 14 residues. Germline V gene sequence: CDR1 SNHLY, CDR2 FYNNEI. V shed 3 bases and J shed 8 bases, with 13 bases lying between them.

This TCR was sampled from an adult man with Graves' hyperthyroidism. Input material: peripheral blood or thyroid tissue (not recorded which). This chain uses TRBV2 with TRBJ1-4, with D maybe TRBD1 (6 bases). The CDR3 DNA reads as TGTGCCAGCAGTGATAGGACAGCGTCCGAAAAACTGTTTTTT. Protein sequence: CASSDRTASEKLFF.